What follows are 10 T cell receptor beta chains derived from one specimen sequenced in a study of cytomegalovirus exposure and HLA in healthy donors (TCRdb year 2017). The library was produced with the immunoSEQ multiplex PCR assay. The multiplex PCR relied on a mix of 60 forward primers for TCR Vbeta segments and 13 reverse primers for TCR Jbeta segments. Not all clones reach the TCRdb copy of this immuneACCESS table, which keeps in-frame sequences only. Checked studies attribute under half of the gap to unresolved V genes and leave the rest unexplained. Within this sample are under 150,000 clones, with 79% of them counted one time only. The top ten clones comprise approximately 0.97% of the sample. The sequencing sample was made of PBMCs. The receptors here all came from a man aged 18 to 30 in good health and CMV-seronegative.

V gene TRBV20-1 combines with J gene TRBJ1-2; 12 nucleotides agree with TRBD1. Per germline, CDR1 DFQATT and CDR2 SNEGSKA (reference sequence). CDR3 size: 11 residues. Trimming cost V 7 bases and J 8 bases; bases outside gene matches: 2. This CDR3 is CSGDRGQGYTF. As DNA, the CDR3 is TGCAGTGGGGACAGGGGGCAAGGCTACACCTTC.

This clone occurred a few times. The DNA for the CDR3 is TGTGCCAGCAGCTTAGGGGCTGGCTACACCTTC. Translation: CASSLGAGYTF. The chain recombines TRBV11-1 with TRBJ1-2; D unclear. This CDR3 has 11 residues. The germline V gene encodes CDR1 SGHAT and CDR2 FQDESV (reference sequence). V was shortened by 1 base and J by 7 bases, with 4 bases between the two germline ends.

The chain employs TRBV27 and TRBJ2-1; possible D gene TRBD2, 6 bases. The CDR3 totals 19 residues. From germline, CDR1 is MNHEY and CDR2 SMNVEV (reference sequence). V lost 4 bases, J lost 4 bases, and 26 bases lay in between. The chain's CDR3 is CASSSLPLRPGAGYNEQFF. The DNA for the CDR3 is TGTGCCAGCAGTTCCCTCCCCCTTAGACCCGGGGCGGGGTACAATGAGCAGTTCTTC.

CDR3 sequence (DNA): TGTGCCAGTAGTTCCGGTTCCCATCCCCAAGAGACCCAGTACTTC. Residues: CASSSGSHPQETQYF. This chain connects TRBV19 to TRBJ2-5; D unresolved. Trimming left V 5 bases short and J 1 base short, with 14 bases between. From germline, CDR1 is LNHDA and CDR2 SQIVND (reference sequence). CDR3 size: 15 residues.

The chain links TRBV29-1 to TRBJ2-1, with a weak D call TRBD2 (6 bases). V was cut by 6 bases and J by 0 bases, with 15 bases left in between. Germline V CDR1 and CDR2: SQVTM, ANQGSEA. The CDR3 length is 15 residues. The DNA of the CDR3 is TGCAGCGTAGACCGGGACTCAACCTCCTACAATGAGCAGTTCTTC. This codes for CSVDRDSTSYNEQFF.

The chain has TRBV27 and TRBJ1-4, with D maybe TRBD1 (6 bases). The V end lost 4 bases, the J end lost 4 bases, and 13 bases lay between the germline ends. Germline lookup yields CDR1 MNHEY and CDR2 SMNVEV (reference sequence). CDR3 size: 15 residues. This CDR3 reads CASSSIQGFNEKLFF. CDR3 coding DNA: TGTGCCAGCAGTTCTATACAGGGATTTAATGAAAAACTGTTTTTT.

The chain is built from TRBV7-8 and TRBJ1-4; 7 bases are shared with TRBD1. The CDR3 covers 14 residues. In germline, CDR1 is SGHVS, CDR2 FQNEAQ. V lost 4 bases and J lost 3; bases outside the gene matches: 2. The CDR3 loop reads CASSSGQPNEKLFF. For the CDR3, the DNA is TGTGCCAGCAGCTCGGGACAGCCTAATGAAAAACTGTTTTTT.

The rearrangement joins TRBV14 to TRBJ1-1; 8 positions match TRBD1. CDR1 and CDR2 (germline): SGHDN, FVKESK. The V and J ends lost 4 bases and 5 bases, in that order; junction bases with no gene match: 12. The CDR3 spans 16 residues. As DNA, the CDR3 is TGTGCCAGCAGCCGCGTCGAAGGACAGGGCAGGACTGAAGCTTTCTTT. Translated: CASSRVEGQGRTEAFF.

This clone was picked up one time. DNA of the CDR3: TGTGCCAGTAGTATCCCGGGACAGGGTGGAAATACTGAAGCTTTCTTT. Protein sequence: CASSIPGQGGNTEAFF. The chain has TRBV19 and TRBJ1-1; 9 bases are a match to TRBD1. Germline values: CDR1 LNHDA, CDR2 SQIVND (reference sequence). The CDR3 is 16 residues long. Trimming removed 3 bases from V and 5 bases from J; junction bases left unmatched: 10.

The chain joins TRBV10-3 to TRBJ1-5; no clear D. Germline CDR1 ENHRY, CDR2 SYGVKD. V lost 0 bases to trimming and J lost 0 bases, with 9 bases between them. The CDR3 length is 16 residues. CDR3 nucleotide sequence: TGTGCCATCAGTGAGTCTCTAGGCCTTAGCAATCAGCCCCAGCATTTT. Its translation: CAISESLGLSNQPQHF.